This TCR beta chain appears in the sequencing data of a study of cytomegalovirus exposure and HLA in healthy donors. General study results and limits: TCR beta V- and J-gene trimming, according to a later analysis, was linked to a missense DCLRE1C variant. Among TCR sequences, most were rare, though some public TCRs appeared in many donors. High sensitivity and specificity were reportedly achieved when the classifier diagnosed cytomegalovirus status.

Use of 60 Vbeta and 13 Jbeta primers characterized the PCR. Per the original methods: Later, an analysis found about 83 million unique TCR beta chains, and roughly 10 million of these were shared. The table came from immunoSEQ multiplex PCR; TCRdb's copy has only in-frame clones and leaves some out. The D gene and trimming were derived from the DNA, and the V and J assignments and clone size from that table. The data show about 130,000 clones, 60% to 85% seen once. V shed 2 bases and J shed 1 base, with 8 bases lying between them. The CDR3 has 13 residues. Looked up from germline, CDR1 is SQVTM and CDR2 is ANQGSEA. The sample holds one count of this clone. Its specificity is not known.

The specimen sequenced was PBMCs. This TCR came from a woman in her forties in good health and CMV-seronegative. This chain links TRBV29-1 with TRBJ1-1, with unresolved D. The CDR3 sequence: CSVEPGENTEAFF. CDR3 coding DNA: TGCAGCGTTGAACCAGGCGAGAACACTGAAGCTTTCTTT.